This TCR beta chain was recovered during a study of blood T cell repertoires in COVID-19. Clones were sequenced by immunoSEQ multiplex PCR, and TCRdb holds only the in-frame ones, with some missing. The table has about 340,000 clones, approximately 92% seen once. What was sequenced was PBMCs or T cells enriched from blood (not recorded which). This receptor was obtained from a woman in her 30s who had recovered from COVID-19.

CDR3 loop: CASSLGGRLSPLHF. Written as DNA, the CDR3 is TGTGCCAGCAGCTTGGGGGGAAGGCTCTCACCCCTCCACTTT. The chain couples TRBV11-2 to TRBJ1-6; D is perhaps TRBD1 (5 bases). The V gene lost 3 bases and the J gene lost 10 bases, with 13 bases spanning the gap. The CDR3 has 14 amino acids. Germline values: CDR1 SGHAT, CDR2 FQNNGV.